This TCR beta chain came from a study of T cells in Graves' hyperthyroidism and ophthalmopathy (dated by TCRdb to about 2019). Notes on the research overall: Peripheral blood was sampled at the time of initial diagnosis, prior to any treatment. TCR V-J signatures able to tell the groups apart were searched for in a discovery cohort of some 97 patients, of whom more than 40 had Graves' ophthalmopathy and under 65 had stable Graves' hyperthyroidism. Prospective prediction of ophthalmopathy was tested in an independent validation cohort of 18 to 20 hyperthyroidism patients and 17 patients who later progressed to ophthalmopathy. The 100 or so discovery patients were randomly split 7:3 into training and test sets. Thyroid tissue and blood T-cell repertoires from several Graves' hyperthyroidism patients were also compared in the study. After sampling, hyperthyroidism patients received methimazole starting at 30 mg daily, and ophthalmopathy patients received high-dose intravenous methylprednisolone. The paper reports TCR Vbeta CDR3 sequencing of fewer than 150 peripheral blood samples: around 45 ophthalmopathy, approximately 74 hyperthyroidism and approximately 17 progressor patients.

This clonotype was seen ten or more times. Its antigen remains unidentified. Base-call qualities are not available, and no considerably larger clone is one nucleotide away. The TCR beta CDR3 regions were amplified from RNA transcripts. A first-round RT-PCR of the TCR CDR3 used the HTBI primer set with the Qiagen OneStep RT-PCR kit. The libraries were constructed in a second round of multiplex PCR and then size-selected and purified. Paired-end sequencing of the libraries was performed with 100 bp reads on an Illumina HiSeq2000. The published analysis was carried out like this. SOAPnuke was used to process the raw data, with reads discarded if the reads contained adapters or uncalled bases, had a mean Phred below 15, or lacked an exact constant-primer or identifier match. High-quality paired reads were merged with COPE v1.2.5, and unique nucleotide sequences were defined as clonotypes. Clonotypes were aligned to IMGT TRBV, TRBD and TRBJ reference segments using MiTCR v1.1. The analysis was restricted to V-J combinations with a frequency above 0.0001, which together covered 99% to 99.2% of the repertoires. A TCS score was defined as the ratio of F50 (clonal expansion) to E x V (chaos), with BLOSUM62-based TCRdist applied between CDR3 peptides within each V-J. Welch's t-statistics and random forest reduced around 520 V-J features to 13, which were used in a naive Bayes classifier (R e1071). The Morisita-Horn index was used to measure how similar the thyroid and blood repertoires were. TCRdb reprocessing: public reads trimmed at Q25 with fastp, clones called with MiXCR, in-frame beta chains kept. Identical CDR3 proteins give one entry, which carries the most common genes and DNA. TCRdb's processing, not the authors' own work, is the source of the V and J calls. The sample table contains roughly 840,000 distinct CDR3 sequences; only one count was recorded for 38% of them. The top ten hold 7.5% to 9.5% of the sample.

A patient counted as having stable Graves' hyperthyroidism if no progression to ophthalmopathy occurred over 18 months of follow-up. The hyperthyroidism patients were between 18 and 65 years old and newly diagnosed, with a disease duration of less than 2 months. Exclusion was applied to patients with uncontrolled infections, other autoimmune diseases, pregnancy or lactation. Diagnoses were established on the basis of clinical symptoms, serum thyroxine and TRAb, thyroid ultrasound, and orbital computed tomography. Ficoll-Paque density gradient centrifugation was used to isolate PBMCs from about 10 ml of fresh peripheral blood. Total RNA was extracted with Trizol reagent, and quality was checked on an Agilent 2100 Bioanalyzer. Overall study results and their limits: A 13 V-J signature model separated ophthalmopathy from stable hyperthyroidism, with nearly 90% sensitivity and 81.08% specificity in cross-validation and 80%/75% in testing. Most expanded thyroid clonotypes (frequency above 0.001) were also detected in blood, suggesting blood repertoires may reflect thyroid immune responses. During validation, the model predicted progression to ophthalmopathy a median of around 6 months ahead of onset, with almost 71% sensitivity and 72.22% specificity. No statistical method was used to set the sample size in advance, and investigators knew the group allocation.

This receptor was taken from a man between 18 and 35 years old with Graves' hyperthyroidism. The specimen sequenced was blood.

CDR3 protein: CASSVDGGEKLFF. The nucleotides are TGTGCCAGCAGCGTGGACGGCGGGGAAAAACTGTTTTTT. The chain is made from TRBV9 and TRBJ1-4, with the D gene not clear enough to name. V gives up 2 bases and J gives up 8 bases, and the segment between their germline ends measures 10 bases. From its cysteine to its phenylalanine, the CDR3 spans 13 amino acids. Just CDR3 DNA is preserved here, 39 bases in frame from base 1. CDR1 SGDLS and CDR2 YYNGEE were looked up in the germline V gene. The full variable domain, completed from the reference TRBV9 and TRBJ1-4 proteins outside the CDR3, reads DSGVTQTPKHLITATGQRVTLRCSPRSGDLSVYWYQQSLDQGLQFLIQYYNGEERAKGNILERFSAQQFPDLHSELNLSSLELGDSALYFCASSVDGGEKLFFGSGTQLSVL.